One and the same sample provided the 16 T cell receptor beta chains below, sequenced in a study of blood T cells in healthy people across ages. A second PCR of about 6 to 11 cycles used a sample-barcoded 5' primer and a J-beta primer mix. A single record per CDR3 protein comes from TCRdb applying MiXCR to the 5' RACE reads. The table lists around 870,000 distinct CDR3 sequences, more than 25% of them singletons. Source material: blood. The receptor source for this set is an elderly woman in good health.

The V and J genes are TRBV6-2 or TRBV6-3 and TRBJ1-5, with D possibly being TRBD1 (6 bases). Germline CDR1 MNHEY, CDR2 SVGEGT. The CDR3 is 15 amino acids. Trimming took off 4 bases at V and 3 bases at J, with 13 bases between the two ends. This CDR3 is CASSSVTGFNQPQHF. The CDR3 nucleotides are TGTGCCAGCAGTTCAGTGACAGGTTTCAATCAGCCCCAGCATTTT.

The rearrangement links TRBV7-8 to TRBJ2-3, with D possibly called TRBD1 or TRBD2 (7 bases each). Deletions cut 10 bases from V and 6 bases from J, with 17 bases between. CDR3 length equals 13 residues. CDR1 SGHVS and CDR2 FQNEAQ come from the germline V gene. The chain's CDR3 is CAIRGGSGDTQYF. DNA for the CDR3: TGTGCCATCAGGGGGGGATCAGGGGATACGCAGTATTTT.

Concerning this clonotype: A much more abundant neighbour one base away suggests this may be a read error. The rearrangement joins TRBV5-1 to TRBJ2-1, with D maybe TRBD1 (6 bases). The germline V gene has CDR1 SGHRS and CDR2 YFSETQ. The CDR3 consists of 15 residues. Trimming stripped 4 bases from V and 10 bases from J, with 21 bases between. This chain's CDR3 is CASSLYMARGDEQFF. DNA of the CDR3: TGCGCCAGCAGCCTATATATGGCCAGGGGAGACGAGCAGTTCTTC.

The V gene is TRBV20-1, the J gene TRBJ2-4; either TRBD1 or TRBD2 may fit D (6 bases each). The ends were cut back, 7 bases at V and 13 bases at J, with 26 bases in the middle. This CDR3 comprises 14 residues. The germline CDR1 and CDR2 sequences are DFQATT and SNEGSKA (reference sequence). The CDR3 loop is CSVHPRGATQEQYF. The CDR3 nucleotides read TGCAGTGTTCACCCAAGGGGGGCGACCCAAGAGCAGTACTTC.

This clonotype was detected many times. The rearrangement uses TRBV11-2 and TRBJ2-5, with a possible D match to TRBD1 (6 bases). The length of the CDR3 is 13 residues. Trimming took 5 bases from V and 4 from J, leaving 11 bases between them. Per the germline V gene, CDR1 is SGHAT and CDR2 is FQNNGV. The CDR3 here is CASSPGARETQYF. As DNA, the CDR3 is TGTGCCAGCAGCCCAGGGGCTCGAGAGACCCAGTACTTC. Full variable domain (remainder filled in from reference TRBV11-2 and TRBJ2-5): EAGVAQSPRYKIIEKRQSVAFWCNPISGHATLYWYQQILGQGPKLLIQFQNNGVVDDSQLPKDRFSAERLKGVDSTLKIQPAKLEDSAVYLCASSPGARETQYFGPGTRLLVL.

The chain combines TRBV25-1 with TRBJ1-6, with 8 bases fitting TRBD1. In germline, CDR1 is MGHDK, CDR2 SYGVNS. The trim removed 2 bases at V and 4 bases at J, leaving 1 base unmatched. The CDR3 sequence is 15 residues long. The CDR3 sequence is CASSETGGYNSPLHF. Here the CDR3 DNA reads TGTGCCAGCAGTGAAACAGGGGGGTATAATTCACCCCTCCACTTT.

The gene calls are TRBV6-6 and TRBJ2-1; a possible D gene is TRBD2 (5 bases). CDR3 size: 13 residues. Trimming shortened V by 5 bases and J by 13 bases, and 18 bases separated the two germline ends. Germline V gene lookup returns CDR1 MNHNY and CDR2 SVGAGI (reference sequence). CDR3 DNA sequence: TGTGCCAGCAGTACCCGGGCTGGGGAGACCCAGTTCTTC. Protein sequence: CASSTRAGETQFF.

This clonotype occurred many times. This chain connects TRBV18 to TRBJ2-3; D is uncertain. Germline CDR1 KGHSH, CDR2 LQKENI. The CDR3 loop spans 16 amino acids. Trimming removed 3 bases from V and 2 bases from J, with 15 bases in between. Here the CDR3 reads CASSPLQGVYTDTQYF. CDR3 sequence (DNA): TGTGCCAGCTCACCCCTACAAGGAGTATACACAGATACGCAGTATTTT. The full variable domain, rest sourced from reference TRBV18 and TRBJ2-3, is NAGVMQNPRHLVRRRGQEARLRCSPMKGHSHVYWYRQLPEEGLKFMVYLQKENIIDESGMPKERFSAEFPKEGPSILRIQQVVRGDSAAYFCASSPLQGVYTDTQYFGPGTRLTVL.

This clonotype was seen only a few times. The genes are TRBV9 and TRBJ1-2; D might be TRBD1 (5 bases). Germline V gives CDR1 SGDLS, CDR2 YYNGEE. This CDR3 region has 15 residues. The germline V and J ends were trimmed by 2 bases and 3 bases, with 14 bases remaining between them. The CDR3 DNA sequence: TGTGCCAGCAGCGTGGCTGACAGTATCTACTATGGCTACACCTTC. Amino acid sequence: CASSVADSIYYGYTF.

Comments on this clonotype: This sequence may be a read error, since a much larger clone differs from it by one base. This sequence joins TRBV6-1 and TRBJ2-7; the D is unclear. This CDR3 region has 11 residues. Per the germline V gene, CDR1 is MNHNS and CDR2 is SASEGT. V was shortened by 11 bases and J by 2 bases, with 10 bases between the two germline ends. In DNA, the CDR3 is TGTGCCGGCAAGGCGACCTACGAGCAGTACTTC. Amino acids: CAGKATYEQYF.

This clonotype has a count of ten or more. The rearrangement joins TRBV4-3 to TRBJ2-5; D is unclear. Germline CDR1 and CDR2: LGHNA and YSLEER. Trimming removed 0 bases at V and 0 bases at J, with 8 bases between. The CDR3 length is 15 residues. CDR3 sequence: CASSQEKTYQETQYF. DNA of the CDR3: TGCGCCAGCAGCCAAGAGAAGACATACCAAGAGACCCAGTACTTC.

J is TRBJ1-4 and V is TRBV12-3 or TRBV12-4, with 10 bases lining up with TRBD1. With 5 bases clipped from V and 5 bases from J, the junction kept 5 bases outside the gene matches. The CDR3 is 15 residues long. In nucleotides, the CDR3 is TGTGCCAGCAGTAAGAGACAGGGGGCGAATGAAAAACTGTTTTTT. Residues: CASSKRQGANEKLFF.

This sequence joins TRBV27 and TRBJ1-4, with 7 bases lining up with TRBD1. With 2 bases clipped from V and 5 bases from J, the junction kept 8 bases outside the gene matches. This CDR3 has 16 residues. Per the germline V gene, CDR1 is MNHEY and CDR2 is SMNVEV (reference sequence). The CDR3 protein is CASSLGAGQPNEKLFF. The CDR3 DNA reads TGTGCCAGCAGTTTAGGGGCGGGACAGCCAAATGAAAAACTGTTTTTT.

Only a few counts were recorded for this clonotype. A single base separates this from a much larger clone, so it may be a read error. This chain links TRBV15 with TRBJ2-4, with a possible D match to TRBD1 (5 bases). V lost 0 bases and J lost 13, with 22 bases in between. Germline loops: CDR1 LNHNV, CDR2 YYDKDF (reference sequence). The CDR3 length is 16 residues. In DNA form, the CDR3 reads TGTGCCACCAGCAGAGATAGGGGAAGGTCCTACAATGAGCAGTACTTC. Encoded protein: CATSRDRGRSYNEQYF. Full variable domain (remainder filled in from reference TRBV15 and TRBJ2-4): DAMVIQNPRYQVTQFGKPVTLSCSQTLNHNVMYWYQQKSSQAPKLLFHYYDKDFNNEADTPDNFQSRRPNTSFCFLDIRSPGLGDTAMYLCATSRDRGRSYNEQYFGAGTRLSVL.

This clonotype was seen a few times. The junction differs from germline at one of its ends, possibly a read error. This rearrangement joins TRBV2 to TRBJ1-5; possibly TRBD1 for D (6 bases). This CDR3 contains 15 residues. Germline-derived CDR1 and CDR2 are SNHLY and FYNNEI. CDR3 nucleotides: TGTGCCAGCAGCGAAGGGGTGGGGGCCTCCAGGCCCCAGCATTTT. Protein sequence: CASSEGVGASRPQHF.

This clonotype was seen repeatedly, ten times or more. J is TRBJ2-3 and V is TRBV10-1, with D possibly TRBD1 on 6 matching bases. The CDR3 is 14 residues long. Germline V gene data show CDR1 as WNHNN and CDR2 as SYGVQD (reference sequence). The germline V and J ends were trimmed by 2 bases and 2 bases, with 8 bases remaining between them. CDR3 region: CASSEGTTTDTQYF. DNA for the CDR3: TGCGCCAGCAGTGAGGGGACAACCACAGATACGCAGTATTTT.